This entry lists 8 T cell receptor beta chains sequenced from one sample in a study of PD-1 blockade in mismatch repair-deficient tumors. Measured with immunoSEQ multiplex PCR; TCRdb has only the in-frame clones, and not every one. The table includes 50,000 to 75,000 clones, 88% detected once. The sample was peripheral blood, taken 52 weeks after starting pembrolizumab. The receptors shown here come from an adult with mismatch repair-deficient cancer.

The chain joins TRBV7-2 to TRBJ1-2; 8 bases fit TRBD1. This CDR3 region has 18 residues. Germline V gene sequence: CDR1 SGHTA, CDR2 FQGNSA. Unmatched junction bases numbered 15, after V lost 2 bases and J lost 4 bases. In nucleotides, the CDR3 is TGTGCCAGCAGCTTACTGGACAGGGTAGTTGACGATCGCTATGGCTACACCTTC. Translated, it gives CASSLLDRVVDDRYGYTF.

The chain uses TRBV30 and TRBJ1-4; the D is unclear. Germline V CDR1 and CDR2: GTSNPN, SVGIG (reference sequence). V was cut by 6 bases and J by 0 bases, with 8 bases left in between. This CDR3 contains 13 residues. The CDR3 loop reads CACGRTTNEKLFF. The CDR3 bases are TGTGCCTGTGGACGGACAACTAATGAAAAACTGTTTTTT.

As concerns this clone: Its ends do not fully match the called genes, so a read error is possible. The chain uses TRBV6-5 and TRBJ1-1, with D tentatively TRBD1 (6 bases). Per germline, CDR1 MNHEY and CDR2 SVGAGI. The CDR3 has 13 residues. CDR3 sequence: CATSRIGGTEAFF. CDR3 DNA sequence: TGTGCCACCAGTCGTATAGGGGGTACTGAAGCTTTCTTT.

The gene calls are TRBV6-4 and TRBJ2-6; D not certain. Trimming left V 0 bases short and J 0 bases short, with 3 bases between. CDR3 size: 15 residues. CDR1 MRHNA and CDR2 SNTAGT come from the germline V gene. For the CDR3, the DNA is TGTGCCAGCAGTGACTCACACTCTGGGGCCAACGTCCTGACTTTC. It is translated as CASSDSHSGANVLTF.

The sample holds a few counts of this clone. CDR3 loop: CASSLRDRDEQYF. For the CDR3, the DNA is TGTGCCAGCAGCCTAAGGGACAGGGATGAGCAGTACTTC. The chain has TRBV7-2 and TRBJ2-7; 9 bases are shared with TRBD1. The CDR3 is made up of 13 amino acids. Germline V gene data show CDR1 as SGHTA and CDR2 as FQGNSA. V trimming: 5 bases; J trimming: 7 bases; junction bases outside the gene matches: 6.

This clone appeared once. The V call is TRBV27, the J call TRBJ1-5; D ambiguous. CDR1 is MNHEY, CDR2 SMNVEV, per germline (reference sequence). The CDR3 is 14 residues long. V was pared by 2 bases and J by 0 bases, with 5 bases between. The DNA for the CDR3 is TGTGCCAGCAGTTTAGTTTTTAGCAATCAGCCCCAGCATTTT. Translation: CASSLVFSNQPQHF.

This chain connects TRBV7-2 to TRBJ2-3, with 8 bases fitting TRBD2. Germline loops: CDR1 SGHTA, CDR2 FQGNSA. The CDR3 is 16 amino acids. V shed 1 base and J 4 bases; nucleotides not matched to a gene: 7. CDR3 amino acids: CASSLVSGRGSDTQYF. DNA for the CDR3: TGTGCCAGCAGCTTAGTTTCCGGGAGGGGGTCAGATACGCAGTATTTT.

The genes are TRBV5-1 and TRBJ2-7; 7 bases line up with TRBD1. This CDR3 is built from 15 residues. V was pared by 0 bases and J by 3 bases, with 6 bases of the junction left unmatched. Germline CDR1 SGHRS, CDR2 YFSETQ. The CDR3 DNA reads as TGCGCCAGCAGCTTGGCCGACAGGGCCTACTACGAGCAGTACTTC. This gives the protein CASSLADRAYYEQYF.